One and the same sample provided the 24 T cell receptor beta chains below, sequenced in a study of T cells in Graves' hyperthyroidism and ophthalmopathy. Amplified TCR beta CDR3 regions came from RNA transcripts. The HTBI primer set was used in a first-round RT-PCR of the TCR CDR3. TCRdb used MiXCR to reprocess the multiplex PCR reads, holding one entry per CDR3 protein. This sample carries under 400,000 distinct CDR3 sequences, 21% of them seen once, and the ten largest clones take under 55%. What was sequenced was blood. These receptors originate from a woman aged 50 to 65 with Graves' hyperthyroidism.

This clonotype was recorded many times. The chain combines TRBV20-1 with TRBJ2-7; 11 positions agree with TRBD1. CDR1 and CDR2 from the germline V gene are DFQATT and SNEGSKA (reference sequence). The CDR3 runs to 14 residues. Trimming cost V 4 bases and J 3 bases; bases outside gene matches: 5. CDR3: CSAIEGTGGYEQYF. The CDR3 DNA sequence: TGCAGTGCTATCGAAGGGACAGGGGGCTACGAGCAGTACTTC.

The V and J genes are TRBV9 and TRBJ2-7, with TRBD2 matching over 8 bases. The V and J ends lost 2 bases and 7 bases, in that order; junction bases with no gene match: 11. This CDR3 is 15 amino acids long. The germline gives CDR1 SGDLS, CDR2 YYNGEE. CDR3 residues: CASSVGTRTTGEQYF. The CDR3 DNA is TGTGCCAGCAGCGTTGGGACTAGGACTACGGGGGAGCAGTACTTC.

This clonotype was detected ten times or more. The CDR3 loop is CASSLLGSEAFF. In DNA form, the CDR3 reads TGTGCCAGCAGTTTATTGGGCAGTGAAGCTTTCTTT. The chain combines TRBV28 with TRBJ1-1; D ambiguous. Germline V gene sequence: CDR1 MDHEN, CDR2 SYDVKM. V lost 1 base to trimming and J lost 7 bases, with 7 bases between them. The CDR3 runs to 12 residues.

The sample holds a few counts of this clonotype. The chain carries TRBV5-1 and TRBJ2-6, with 9 nucleotides matching TRBD1. With V trimmed by 0 bases and J by 0 bases, 4 bases remained unmatched. This CDR3 is built from 18 residues. CDR1 and CDR2 from the germline V gene are SGHRS and YFSETQ. The DNA of the CDR3 is TGCGCCAGCAGCTTGGAGCGGACAGGGGTCTCTGGGGCCAACGTCCTGACTTTC. Residues: CASSLERTGVSGANVLTF.

This clonotype was picked up many times. This chain links TRBV2 with TRBJ1-1, with a weak D call TRBD1 (6 bases). Germline CDR1 is SNHLY and CDR2 is FYNNEI. CDR3 length: 15 amino acids. V lost 2 bases to trimming and J lost 6 bases, with 16 bases between them. CDR3 DNA sequence: TGTGCCAGCAGTGAAACCCGGACAGATGCTGCTGAAGCTTTCTTT. As protein: CASSETRTDAAEAFF.

The chain carries TRBV7-6 and TRBJ2-7; tentative D call: TRBD1 (5 bases). Germline lookup yields CDR1 SGHVS and CDR2 FNYEAQ. The CDR3 spans 13 residues. The V end was cut by 3 bases, the J end by 3 bases, with 9 bases between. The CDR3, as DNA: TGTGCCAGCAGCTTCTCAGGGTTCTACGAGCAGTACTTC. It yields the protein CASSFSGFYEQYF.

Worth noting for this clonotype: A much more abundant neighbour one base away suggests this may be a read error. This chain links TRBV2 with TRBJ2-7, with D possibly being TRBD2 (5 bases). CDR3 length equals 14 residues. Looked up from germline, CDR1 is SNHLY and CDR2 is FYNNEI. In DNA form, the CDR3 reads TGTGCCAGCAGTGAAAGCGGCACCCCCTACGAGCAGTGCTTC. Amino acids: CASSESGTPYEQCF.

This clonotype has ten or more counts. The chain recombines TRBV20-1 with TRBJ1-5; the match to TRBD1 covers 9 bases. The germline gives CDR1 DFQATT, CDR2 SNEGSKA (reference sequence). The CDR3 contains 17 residues. Trimming removed 3 bases from V and 1 base from J; junction bases left unmatched: 10. In nucleotides, the CDR3 is TGCAGTGCTAGTGGGACAGGGACCCTAACAAGCAATCAGCCCCAGCATTTT. This codes for CSASGTGTLTSNQPQHF.

This clonotype was picked up a small number of times. This chain links TRBV3-1 with TRBJ2-3; 9 bases agree with TRBD2. Germline CDR1 is LGHDT and CDR2 is YNNKEL (reference sequence). The length of the CDR3 is 16 residues. V was clipped by 1 base and J by 1 base; unmatched bases: 3. DNA for the CDR3: TGTGCCAGCAGCCAAGTAGGCGGGGGGGGCACAGATACGCAGTATTTT. It is translated as CASSQVGGGGTDTQYF.

The V call is TRBV19, the J call TRBJ1-5, with unresolved D. V lost 4 bases to trimming and J lost 8 bases, with 15 bases between them. Germline CDR1 reads LNHDA; CDR2 reads SQIVND (reference sequence). This CDR3 has 14 amino acids. CDR3: CASSRESRWEPQHF. The CDR3 region has the DNA TGTGCCAGTAGTAGGGAGTCAAGGTGGGAGCCCCAGCATTTT.

This chain links TRBV27 with TRBJ1-4; D is unresolved. This CDR3 contains 13 residues. Germline CDR1 MNHEY, CDR2 SMNVEV (reference sequence). V was cut by 6 bases and J by 8 bases, with 13 bases left in between. CDR3: CASSGLMGEKLFF. In nucleotides, the CDR3 is TGTGCCAGCAGCGGACTGATGGGGGAAAAACTGTTTTTT.

The table lists this clonotype with many counts. The J gene is TRBJ2-3, the V gene TRBV11-2; D gene ambiguous. The CDR3 has 11 residues. CDR1 and CDR2 from the germline V gene are SGHAT and FQNNGV. Trimming left V 4 bases short and J 3 bases short, with 2 bases between. CDR3 loop: CASSWTDTQYF. DNA for the CDR3: TGTGCCAGCAGCTGGACAGATACGCAGTATTTT. Full variable domain (rest looked up from reference TRBV11-2 and TRBJ2-3): EAGVAQSPRYKIIEKRQSVAFWCNPISGHATLYWYQQILGQGPKLLIQFQNNGVVDDSQLPKDRFSAERLKGVDSTLKIQPAKLEDSAVYLCASSWTDTQYFGPGTRLTVL.

CDR3 loop: CASTSGLNEAFF. The CDR3 DNA follows: TGTGCCAGCACCTCGGGACTCAATGAAGCTTTCTTT. The V and J genes are TRBV28 and TRBJ1-1, with D possibly matching TRBD1 (5 bases). The germline V gene has CDR1 MDHEN and CDR2 SYDVKM. The CDR3 length is 12 residues. The ends were cut back, 7 bases at V and 7 bases at J, with 13 bases in the middle.

Many counts were recorded for this clonotype. The chain recombines TRBV20-1 with TRBJ2-3; unclear D gene. The length of the CDR3 is 13 residues. The ends were cut back, 2 bases at V and 2 bases at J, with 8 bases in the middle. Germline CDR1 is DFQATT and CDR2 is SNEGSKA (reference sequence). CDR3 residues: CSARSRFTDTQYF. CDR3 nucleotide sequence: TGCAGTGCTAGATCCAGATTCACAGATACGCAGTATTTT.

This clonotype appeared a few times. CDR3: CASSWVSNEKLFF. The CDR3 DNA is TGTGCCAGCAGTTGGGTATCTAATGAAAAACTGTTTTTT. V gene TRBV2 combines with J gene TRBJ1-4; D is undetermined. Germline V gives CDR1 SNHLY, CDR2 FYNNEI. The CDR3 contains 13 residues. Trimming removed 5 bases from V and 3 bases from J, with 7 bases in between.

This chain uses TRBV12-3 or TRBV12-4 with TRBJ1-1; TRBD1 matches at 8 bases. The junction had 11 bases not matched to a gene; V was cut back by 5 bases and J by 3 bases. The CDR3 runs to 16 residues. CDR3 bases: TGTGCCAGCAGTCCCCGGACAGGGTGGGGGGACACTGAAGCTTTCTTT. This gives the protein CASSPRTGWGDTEAFF.

The chain joins TRBV2 to TRBJ1-1; D is ambiguous. V lost 5 bases and J 7 bases, leaving 17 bases between the germline ends. CDR3 size: 14 residues. CDR1 SNHLY and CDR2 FYNNEI come from the germline V gene. The CDR3 DNA is TGTGCCAGCAGTCACCGGGAGTCTCTTCGTGAAGCTTTCTTT. As protein: CASSHRESLREAFF.

In this sample, this clonotype turned up many times. The genes are TRBV2 and TRBJ1-1, with TRBD1 as a possible D gene (6 bases). V lost 6 bases to trimming and J lost 1 base, with 15 bases between them. This CDR3 has 15 amino acids. Per the germline V gene, CDR1 is SNHLY and CDR2 is FYNNEI. The CDR3 DNA is TGTGCCAGCAGCCTCACGGGACAATCGAACACTGAAGCTTTCTTT. It specifies CASSLTGQSNTEAFF.

The sample holds many counts of this clonotype. The chain combines TRBV7-2 with TRBJ2-3, with 11 bases matching TRBD2. The germline V gene encodes CDR1 SGHTA and CDR2 FQGNSA. The ends lost 5 bases at V and 0 bases at J; junction bases unmatched: 4. This CDR3 is built from 16 residues. The CDR3 DNA reads TGTGCCAGCAGCCCAGGGACTAGCGGAAGCACAGATACGCAGTATTTT. This gives the protein CASSPGTSGSTDTQYF.

This sequence joins TRBV27 and TRBJ2-1, with D perhaps assigned TRBD1 or TRBD2 (6 bases each). The CDR3 length is 15 residues. V lost 9 bases and J lost 4, with 19 bases in between. Germline CDR1 and CDR2: MNHEY and SMNVEV (reference sequence). CDR3 bases: TGTGCCAGTACCCCGACGGGGGCTGGTTACAATGAGCAGTTCTTC. This codes for CASTPTGAGYNEQFF.

At least ten counts were recorded for this clonotype. The chain carries TRBV28 and TRBJ1-2; D call uncertain. V was shortened by 5 bases and J by 4 bases, with 11 bases between the two germline ends. The length of the CDR3 is 13 residues. CDR1 is MDHEN, CDR2 SYDVKM, per germline. The CDR3, as DNA: TGTGCCAGCAGTGTTCTCGCCCCCTATGGCTACACCTTC. This codes for CASSVLAPYGYTF.

This clonotype was recorded at least ten times. The rearrangement uses TRBV5-1 and TRBJ1-5, with 7 bases matching TRBD1. Germline V CDR1 and CDR2: SGHRS, YFSETQ. J lost 5 bases, V lost 4 bases, and 18 bases had no gene match. The CDR3 is 18 residues long. Here the CDR3 DNA reads TGCGCCAGCAGCCTATTTCCGAGCGGGACAGCCTGGGATCAGCCCCAGCATTTT. This sequence encodes CASSLFPSGTAWDQPQHF. The full variable domain, with the rest looked up from reference TRBV5-1 and TRBJ1-5, is KAGVTQTPRYLIKTRGQQVTLSCSPISGHRSVSWYQQTPGQGLQFLFEYFSETQRNKGNFPGRFSGRQFSNSRSEMNVSTLELGDSALYLCASSLFPSGTAWDQPQHFGDGTRLSIL.

The sample holds many counts of this clonotype. J is TRBJ2-7 and V is TRBV18, with D maybe TRBD1 (6 bases). This CDR3 has 15 residues. V was clipped by 3 bases and J by 5 bases, with 17 bases between them. Per germline, CDR1 KGHSH and CDR2 LQKENI. CDR3 nucleotide sequence: TGTGCCAGCTCACCTTCTTCTGACAGGTCCAACGAGCAGTACTTC. The encoded protein is CASSPSSDRSNEQYF.

This clonotype was counted many times. The chain employs TRBV12-3 or TRBV12-4 and TRBJ2-3; D remains ambiguous. V gave up 3 bases and J gave up 1 base, with 11 bases separating them. This CDR3 spans 15 amino acids. CDR3 sequence: CASSFTPAGTDTQYF. The CDR3 nucleotides read TGTGCCAGCAGTTTCACCCCGGCGGGCACAGATACGCAGTATTTT.